This TCR beta chain derives from a study of identical twins. TCRdb re-derived calls from the 5' RACE reads in MiXCR, one entry per CDR3 protein. The top ten clones hold 8% to 10% of a sample with 200,000 to 250,000 distinct CDR3 sequences, over 9.5% of them seen once. Germline CDR1 reads KGHDR; CDR2 reads SFDVKD. CDR3 size: 15 residues. Trimming cost V 2 bases and J 7 bases; bases outside gene matches: 7. In this sample, this clonotype turned up a few times. Its matching antigen is unknown. Findings and limits, study-wide: Findings came from cross-sectional statistics, without long-term follow-up of donors. Less excess twin sharing appeared in beta out-of-frame sequences. Abundant beta clonotypes from cord blood bore fewer insertions; memory repertoires lacked this pattern.

In every case, the donor was a healthy Caucasian. The chain is built from TRBV24-1 and TRBJ1-2; 9 nucleotides line up with TRBD1. Sequenced: memory T cells sorted from blood. This TCR derives from a man in his fifties in good health. CDR3 protein: CATSDSTDRGGGYTF. DNA of the CDR3: TGTGCCACCAGTGATTCGACGGACAGGGGAGGTGGCTACACCTTC.